The 13 T cell receptor beta chains reported below all come from one sample, sequenced in a study of beta chain features in type 1 diabetes. Their antigen targets remain unknown. Study-wide points: Among all four CD4+ subsets, Type 1 diabetes patients had TCRB CDR3s that were moderately but significantly shorter.

Reverse transcription of all isolated RNA meant that expressed TCRB transcripts were sequenced. TCRdb keeps only in-frame clones here, not all; method: immunoSEQ multiplex PCR. The repertoire consists of fewer than 300,000 clones, with about a fifth occurring once and the leading ten covering 0.028%. The sample taken for sequencing was naive CD4+ T cells from blood. These receptors all stem from a middle-aged woman with type 1 diabetes.

The chain uses TRBV19 and TRBJ2-1; TRBD2 aligns across 9 bases. The ends lost 5 bases at V and 9 bases at J; junction bases unmatched: 11. CDR1 and CDR2 from the germline V gene are LNHDA and SQIVND (reference sequence). The length of the CDR3 is 15 residues. The CDR3, as DNA: TGTGCCAGTAGTGAAACTAGCGGGCCTAGTGGTGAGCAGTTCTTC. As protein: CASSETSGPSGEQFF.

The chain links TRBV27 to TRBJ2-5; D is unclear. Germline values: CDR1 MNHEY, CDR2 SMNVEV (reference sequence). V lost 2 bases, J lost 1 base, and 5 bases lay in between. The CDR3 consists of 13 residues. DNA for the CDR3: TGTGCCAGCAGTTTAAACAGCCAAGAGACCCAGTACTTC. This sequence encodes CASSLNSQETQYF.

V is TRBV7-2 and J is TRBJ1-5; 9 bases agree with TRBD1. The CDR3 contains 13 residues. Germline-derived CDR1 and CDR2 are SGHTA and FQGNSA. V shed 5 bases and J 13 bases; nucleotides not matched to a gene: 9. CDR3 amino acids: CASSPPDRGPQHF. The CDR3 nucleotides are TGTGCCAGCAGCCCCCCGGACAGGGGCCCACAGCATTTT.

The V gene is TRBV11-1, the J gene TRBJ2-6, with 9 positions matching TRBD1. V lost 6 bases and J lost 4; bases outside the gene matches: 7. Per germline, CDR1 SGHAT and CDR2 FQDESV (reference sequence). The CDR3 sequence is 16 residues long. CDR3 sequence (DNA): TGTGCCAGCAGGTTACAGGGGGCGCACGGGGCCAACGTCCTGACTTTC. Encoded protein: CASRLQGAHGANVLTF.

In its sample, this clone was seen a few times. The chain carries TRBV7-3 and TRBJ2-5, with D perhaps TRBD2 (5 bases). Germline V gene data show CDR1 as SGHTA and CDR2 as FQGTGA. The CDR3 runs 14 residues. The V gene lost 4 bases and the J gene lost 4 bases, with 13 bases spanning the gap. The CDR3 DNA sequence: TGTGCCAGCAGCTCTCAAGGGAGAGGAGAGACCCAGTACTTC. It yields the protein CASSSQGRGETQYF. Full variable domain (outside the CDR3, taken from reference TRBV7-3 and TRBJ2-5): GAGVSQTPSNKVTEKGKYVELRCDPISGHTALYWYRQSLGQGPEFLIYFQGTGAADDSGLPNDRFFAVRPEGSVSTLKIQRTERGDSAVYLCASSSQGRGETQYFGPGTRLLVL.

The V call is TRBV29-1, the J call TRBJ2-7; 9 nucleotides align to TRBD1. In germline, CDR1 is SQVTM, CDR2 ANQGSEA. J gave up 5 bases and V 0 bases, and 8 bases lay outside the gene matches. The CDR3 is 15 residues long. The CDR3 loop reads CSVEERGDRADEQYF. The CDR3 DNA is TGCAGCGTTGAAGAGAGGGGGGACAGGGCGGACGAGCAGTACTTC.

This clone was observed a single time. The chain carries TRBV7-2 and TRBJ2-1; 7 nucleotides line up with TRBD2. The germline V gene encodes CDR1 SGHTA and CDR2 FQGNSA. CDR3 size: 14 residues. V lost 3 bases, J lost 4 bases, and 3 bases stayed unmatched. CDR3 coding DNA: TGTGCCAGCAGCTTTGGGACTAATTACAATGAGCAGTTCTTC. Protein: CASSFGTNYNEQFF.

This clone has just a few counts. The J gene is TRBJ1-2, the V gene TRBV6-5, with 9 bases matching TRBD1. The germline V gene has CDR1 MNHEY and CDR2 SVGAGI. The trim removed 4 bases at V and 6 bases at J, leaving 3 bases unmatched. The CDR3 sequence is 13 residues long. In DNA, the CDR3 is TGTGCCAGCAGTTTTTGGACAGGGGATGGCTACACCTTC. It translates to CASSFWTGDGYTF.

This clone occurred a few times. This sequence joins TRBV29-1 and TRBJ1-1, with no clear D. V was trimmed by 4 bases and J by 0 bases, leaving 9 bases between them. The germline CDR1 and CDR2 sequences are SQVTM and ANQGSEA. The CDR3 sequence is 13 residues long. CDR3 loop: CSVVQAMNTEAFF. CDR3 in DNA: TGCAGCGTTGTTCAGGCTATGAACACTGAAGCTTTCTTT. Looking up the rest from reference TRBV29-1 and TRBJ1-1 gives the full variable domain: SAVISQKPSRDICQRGTSLTIQCQVDSQVTMMFWYRQQPGQSLTLIATANQGSEATYESGFVIDKFPISRPNLTFSTLTVSNMSPEDSSIYLCSVVQAMNTEAFFGQGTRLTVV.

The rearrangement links TRBV29-1 to TRBJ2-1, with 9 bases fitting TRBD2. V was pared by 7 bases and J by 6 bases, with 10 bases of the junction left unmatched. CDR1 is SQVTM, CDR2 ANQGSEA, per germline. This CDR3 has 14 amino acids. The CDR3 here is CSASDGTSFNEQFF. The CDR3, as DNA: TGCAGCGCCTCGGACGGGACTAGCTTCAATGAGCAGTTCTTC.

The CDR3 DNA follows: TGTGCCACCAGCAGAGACCAGACAGGGCTATACGGCTACACCTTC. Protein: CATSRDQTGLYGYTF. The V gene is TRBV15, the J gene TRBJ1-2; TRBD1 matches 7 bases. The CDR3 loop spans 15 amino acids. The V and J ends lost 0 bases and 8 bases, in that order; junction bases with no gene match: 9. Germline V gene lookup returns CDR1 LNHNV and CDR2 YYDKDF (reference sequence).

This clone showed up just a few times. The chain uses TRBV6-5 and TRBJ1-2, with 7 positions matching TRBD1. CDR3 length: 13 amino acids. From germline, CDR1 is MNHEY and CDR2 SVGAGI. The V segment lost 8 bases and the J segment 6 bases; nucleotides outside the gene matches: 9. The CDR3 DNA is TGTGCCAGCCACCAGACAGGGAGAAATGGCTACACCTTC. Amino acid sequence: CASHQTGRNGYTF.

The chain recombines TRBV5-1 with TRBJ1-1; D unresolved. With 1 base removed from V and 9 bases from J, the gap between germline ends came to 13 bases. Germline CDR1 is SGHRS and CDR2 is YFSETQ. This CDR3 contains 13 residues. CDR3 protein: CASSLTASTQAFF. The CDR3 DNA follows: TGCGCCAGCAGCTTGACCGCCTCTACTCAAGCTTTCTTT.